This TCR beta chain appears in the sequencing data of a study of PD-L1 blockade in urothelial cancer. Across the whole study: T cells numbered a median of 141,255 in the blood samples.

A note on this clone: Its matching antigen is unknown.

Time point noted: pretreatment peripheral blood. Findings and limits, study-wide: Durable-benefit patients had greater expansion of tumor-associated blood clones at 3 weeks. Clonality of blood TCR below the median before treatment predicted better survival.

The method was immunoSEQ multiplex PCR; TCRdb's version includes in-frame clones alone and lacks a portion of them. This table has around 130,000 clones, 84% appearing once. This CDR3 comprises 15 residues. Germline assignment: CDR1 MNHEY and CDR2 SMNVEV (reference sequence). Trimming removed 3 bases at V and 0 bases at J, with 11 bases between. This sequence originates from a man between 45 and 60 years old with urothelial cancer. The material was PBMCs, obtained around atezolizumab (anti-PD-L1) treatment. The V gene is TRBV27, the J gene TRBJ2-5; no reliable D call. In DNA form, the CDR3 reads TGTGCCAGCAGTTTTGGGCAGTCGTACCAAGAGACCCAGTACTTC. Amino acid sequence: CASSFGQSYQETQYF.